This TCR beta chain stems from a study of OX40 agonist ivuxolimab in advanced cancers. As concerns this clone: Its antigen is unidentified.

Generated by immunoSEQ multiplex PCR, the TCRdb table keeps only in-frame clones and is missing some. The sample lists around 19,000 clones; around 69% were seen once. Trimming shortened V by 1 base and J by 6 bases, and 3 bases separated the two germline ends. Germline CDR1 is SGHNT and CDR2 is YENEEA. The CDR3 has 12 amino acids. Anyone with autoimmune disease history or systemic immunosuppression was excluded. Study-wide results and limits: At doses 0.1 to 3.0 mg/kg, CD4+ and CD8+ clones expanded.

The rearrangement links TRBV11-3 to TRBJ2-2, with D uncertain. The source is an adult with an advanced solid tumor such as melanoma, head and neck, liver or kidney cancer. The specimen comprised CD4+ or CD8+ T cells sorted from blood, sampled in a trial of the OX40 agonist ivuxolimab. CDR3 amino acids: CASSLGAGELFF. For the CDR3, the DNA is TGTGCCAGCAGCTTAGGAGCCGGGGAGCTGTTTTTT. Based on the CDR3 plus reference TRBV11-3 and TRBJ2-2, the full variable domain is EAGVVQSPRYKIIEKKQPVAFWCNPISGHNTLYWYLQNLGQGPELLIRYENEEAVDDSQLPKDRFSAERLKGVDSTLKIQPAELGDSAVYLCASSLGAGELFFGEGSRLTVL.